This T cell receptor beta chain was recovered during a study of T-cell reconstitution after alpha-beta-depleted transplantation in children. Preparation of the TCRbeta library was carried out with unique molecular identifiers. TCRdb itself ran the PCR reads through MiXCR, one entry per CDR3 protein. Here the sample spans fewer than 550,000 distinct CDR3 sequences, roughly 10% being singletons. CDR1 is SGHAT, CDR2 FQNNGV, per germline. Trimming at V came to 5 bases and at J to 1 base, leaving 11 bases not matched to a gene. There are 17 residues in the CDR3. To note about this clonotype: What it recognizes is unknown.

Regarding the study as a whole: T-cell counts and diversity at one year following transplant were attributed mainly to newly produced T cells. By about two months after transplant, alpha-beta T cells reportedly arose from several hundred graft clones that had expanded. Several patients had high TCRbeta diversity at day 60; it came from surviving recipient T cells and thymic progenitors.

The source of this sequence is a female patient aged 2-10 years who had a stem cell transplant for aplastic anemia, so the T cells may come from the graft donor. The chain employs TRBV11-2 and TRBJ2-3; 8 positions match TRBD2. Material: PBMCs, mostly from graft donor cells, obtained 180 days after TCRalphabeta/CD19-depleted stem cell transplant. CDR3 region: CASSSPGSGKGTDTQYF. Here the CDR3 DNA reads TGTGCCAGCAGCAGCCCAGGTAGCGGGAAGGGCACAGATACGCAGTATTTT.